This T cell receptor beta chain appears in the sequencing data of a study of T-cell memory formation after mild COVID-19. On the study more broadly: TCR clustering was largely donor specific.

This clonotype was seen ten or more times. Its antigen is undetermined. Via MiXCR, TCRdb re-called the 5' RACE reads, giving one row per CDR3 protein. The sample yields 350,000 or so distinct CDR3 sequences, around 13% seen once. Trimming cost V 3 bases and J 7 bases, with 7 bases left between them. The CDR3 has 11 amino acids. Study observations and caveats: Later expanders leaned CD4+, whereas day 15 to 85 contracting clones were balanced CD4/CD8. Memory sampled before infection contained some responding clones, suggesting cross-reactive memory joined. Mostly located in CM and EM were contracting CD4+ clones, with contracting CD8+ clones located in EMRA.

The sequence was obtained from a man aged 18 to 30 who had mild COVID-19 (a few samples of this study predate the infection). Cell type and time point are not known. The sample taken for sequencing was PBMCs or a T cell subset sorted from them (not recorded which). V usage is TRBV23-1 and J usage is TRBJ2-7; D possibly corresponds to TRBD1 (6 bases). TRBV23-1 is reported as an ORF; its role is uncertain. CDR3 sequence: CASSHTGEQYF. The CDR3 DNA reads TGCGCCAGCAGTCACACAGGGGAGCAGTACTTC.